This T cell receptor beta chain comes out of a study of T cell responses to AZD1222 COVID-19 vaccine. The repertoire was sequenced with immunoSEQ multiplex PCR; TCRdb's copy has only in-frame clones and lacks some. The data contain roughly 130,000 clones, about 94% of them singletons. Comments on this clone: Its target is not known.

This CDR3 is built from 16 residues. V was pared by 3 bases and J by 6 bases, with 11 bases of the junction left unmatched. Germline assignment: CDR1 SGHDT and CDR2 YYEEEE. Findings of the study overall: There were repertoire samples only from the period after the peak T cell response. Mostly white British, mostly female donors; authors suggested clonal diversity may be underestimated. Spike-specific TCR breadth and depth grew following two AZD1222 doses.

Second-dose intervals of approximately 4 or approximately 12 weeks were pooled. The chain uses TRBV5-6 and TRBJ2-1; TRBD2 matches 8 bases. This receptor was taken from an adult who received the AZD1222 COVID-19 vaccine. This specimen was peripheral blood, taken 28 days after the second AZD1222 dose. The CDR3 sequence: CASSSTTSERTNEQFF. CDR3 DNA: TGTGCCAGCAGCTCCACGACTAGCGAGCGTACCAATGAGCAGTTCTTC.